This T cell receptor beta chain was retrieved from a study of blood T cell repertoires in COVID-19. About the study: Samples of COVID-19 (acute and convalescent) were obtained from the United States, Italy and Spain. PBMCs, B-cell-depleted T cells, or T cells were the source of the cDNA or gDNA that made up the material.

V gave up 5 bases and J gave up 6 bases, with 13 bases separating them. Germline lookup yields CDR1 SGHNT and CDR2 YENEEA. The CDR3 totals 14 residues. Per the authors' pipeline: The assay estimated nucleated cells by amplifying reference gene primers. Repertoires were generated with immunoSEQ multiplex PCR, while TCRdb's copy carries only in-frame clones and drops some. The V and J calls and the clone size are those of that table, but D and trimming were determined from the DNA. The repertoire holds more than 55,000 clones, with less than 90% as singletons. Specimen: peripheral blood. This chain joins TRBV11-3 and TRBJ2-2, with TRBD2 as a possible D gene (6 bases). This TCR was sampled from a man aged 50 to 60 with active COVID-19. For the CDR3, the DNA is TGTGCCAGCAGCGGGGGGAGCCCTCCCGGGGAGCTGTTTTTT. Its translation is CASSGGSPPGELFF. Using reference TRBV11-3 and TRBJ2-2 for the parts outside the CDR3, the full variable domain is EAGVVQSPRYKIIEKKQPVAFWCNPISGHNTLYWYLQNLGQGPELLIRYENEEAVDDSQLPKDRFSAERLKGVDSTLKIQPAELGDSAVYLCASSGGSPPGELFFGEGSRLTVL.